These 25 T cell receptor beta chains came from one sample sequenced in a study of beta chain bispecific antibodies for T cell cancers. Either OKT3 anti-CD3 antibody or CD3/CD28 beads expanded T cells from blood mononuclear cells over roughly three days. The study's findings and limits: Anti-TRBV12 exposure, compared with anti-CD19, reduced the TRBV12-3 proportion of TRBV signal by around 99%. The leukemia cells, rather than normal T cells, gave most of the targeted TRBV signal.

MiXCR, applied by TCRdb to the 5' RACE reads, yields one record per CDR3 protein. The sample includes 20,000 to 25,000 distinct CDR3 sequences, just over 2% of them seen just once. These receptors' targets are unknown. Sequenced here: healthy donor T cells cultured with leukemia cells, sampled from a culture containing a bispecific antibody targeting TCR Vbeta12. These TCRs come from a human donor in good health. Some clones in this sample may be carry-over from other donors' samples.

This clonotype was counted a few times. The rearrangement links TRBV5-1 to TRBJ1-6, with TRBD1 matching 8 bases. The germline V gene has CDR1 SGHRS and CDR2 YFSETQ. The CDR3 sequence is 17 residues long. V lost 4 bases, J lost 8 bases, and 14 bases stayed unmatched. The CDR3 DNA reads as TGCGCCAGCAGCCCGCCGTGGGCAGGACAGGGCGATTCACCCCTCCACTTT. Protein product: CASSPPWAGQGDSPLHF.

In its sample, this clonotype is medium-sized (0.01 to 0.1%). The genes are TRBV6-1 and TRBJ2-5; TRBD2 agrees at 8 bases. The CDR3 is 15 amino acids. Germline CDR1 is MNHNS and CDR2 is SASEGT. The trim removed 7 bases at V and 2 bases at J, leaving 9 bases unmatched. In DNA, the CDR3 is TGTGCCAGCACTGAGCTGCGGGGGGAACAAGAGACCCAGTACTTC. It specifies CASTELRGEQETQYF.

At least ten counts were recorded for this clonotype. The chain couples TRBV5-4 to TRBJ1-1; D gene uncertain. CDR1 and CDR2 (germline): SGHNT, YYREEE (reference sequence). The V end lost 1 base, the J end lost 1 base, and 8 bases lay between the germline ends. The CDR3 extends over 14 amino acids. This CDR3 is CASSLQWTNTEAFF. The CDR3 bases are TGTGCCAGCAGCTTGCAGTGGACGAACACTGAAGCTTTCTTT. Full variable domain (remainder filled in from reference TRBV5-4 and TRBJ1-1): ETGVTQSPTHLIKTRGQQVTLRCSSQSGHNTVSWYQQALGQGPQFIFQYYREEENGRGNFPPRFSGLQFPNYSSELNVNALELDDSALYLCASSLQWTNTEAFFGQGTRLTVV.

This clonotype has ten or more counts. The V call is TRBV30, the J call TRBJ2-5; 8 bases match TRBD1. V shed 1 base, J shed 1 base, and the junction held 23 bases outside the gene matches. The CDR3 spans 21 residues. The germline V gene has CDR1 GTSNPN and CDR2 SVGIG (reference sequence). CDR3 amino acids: CAWSGVGQGSNRKLTQETQYF. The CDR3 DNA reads TGTGCCTGGAGTGGTGTCGGACAGGGTAGTAACCGAAAGCTAACCCAAGAGACCCAGTACTTC.

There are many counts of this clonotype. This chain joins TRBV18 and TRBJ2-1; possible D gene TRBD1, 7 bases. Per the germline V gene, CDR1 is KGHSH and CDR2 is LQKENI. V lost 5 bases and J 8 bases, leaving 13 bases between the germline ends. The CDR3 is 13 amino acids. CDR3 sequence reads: CASSSDREDEQFF. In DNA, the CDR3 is TGTGCCAGCTCATCTGACAGGGAGGATGAGCAGTTCTTC.

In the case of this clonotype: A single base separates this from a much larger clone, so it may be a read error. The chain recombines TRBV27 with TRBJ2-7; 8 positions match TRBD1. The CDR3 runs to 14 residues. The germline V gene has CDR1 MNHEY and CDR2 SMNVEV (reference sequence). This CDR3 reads CASRRQGSSYKQYF. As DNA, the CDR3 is TGTGCCAGCAGGAGACAGGGGAGCTCCTACAAGCAGTACTTC.

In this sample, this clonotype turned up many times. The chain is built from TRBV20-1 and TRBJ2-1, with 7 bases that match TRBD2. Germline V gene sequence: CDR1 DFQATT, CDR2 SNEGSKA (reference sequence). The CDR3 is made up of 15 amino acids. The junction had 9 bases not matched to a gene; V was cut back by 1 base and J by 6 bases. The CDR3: CSARARELASNEQFF. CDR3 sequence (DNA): TGCAGTGCTAGAGCCAGGGAACTAGCGAGCAATGAGCAGTTCTTC.

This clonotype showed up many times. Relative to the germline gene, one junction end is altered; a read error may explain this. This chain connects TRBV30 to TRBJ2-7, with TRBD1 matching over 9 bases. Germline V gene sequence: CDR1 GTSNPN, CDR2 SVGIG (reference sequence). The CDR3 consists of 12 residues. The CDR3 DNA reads TGTGCCTGGAGTGTAGGGGACAGGGCCCGGAACTTC. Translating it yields CAWSVGDRARNF.

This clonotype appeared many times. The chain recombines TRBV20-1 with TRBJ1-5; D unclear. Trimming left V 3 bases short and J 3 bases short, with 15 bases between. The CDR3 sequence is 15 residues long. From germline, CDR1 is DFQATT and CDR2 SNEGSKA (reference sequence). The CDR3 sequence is CSASERAGSNQPQHF. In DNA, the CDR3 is TGCAGTGCTAGTGAAAGGGCCGGATCCAATCAGCCCCAGCATTTT.

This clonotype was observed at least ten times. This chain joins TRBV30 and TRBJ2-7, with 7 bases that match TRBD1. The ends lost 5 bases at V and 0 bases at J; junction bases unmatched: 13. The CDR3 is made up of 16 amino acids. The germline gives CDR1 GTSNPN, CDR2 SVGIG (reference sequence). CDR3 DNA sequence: TGTGCCTGGGAGAATCCCGGGACAGCCGGCTCCTACGAGCAGTACTTC. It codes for CAWENPGTAGSYEQYF.

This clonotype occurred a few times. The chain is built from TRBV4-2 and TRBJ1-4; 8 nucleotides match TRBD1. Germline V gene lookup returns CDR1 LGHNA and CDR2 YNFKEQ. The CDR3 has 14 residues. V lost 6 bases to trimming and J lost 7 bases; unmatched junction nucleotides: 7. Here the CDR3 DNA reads TGTGCCAGCAGACAGGGACAGGAGTCTGAAAAACTGTTTTTT. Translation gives CASRQGQESEKLFF.

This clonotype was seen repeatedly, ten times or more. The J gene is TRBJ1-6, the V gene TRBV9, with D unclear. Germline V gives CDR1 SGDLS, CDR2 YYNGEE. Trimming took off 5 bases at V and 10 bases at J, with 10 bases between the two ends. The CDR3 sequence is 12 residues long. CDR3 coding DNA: TGTGCCAGCAGTCGTCCCGGGTCACCCCTCCACTTT. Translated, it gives CASSRPGSPLHF.

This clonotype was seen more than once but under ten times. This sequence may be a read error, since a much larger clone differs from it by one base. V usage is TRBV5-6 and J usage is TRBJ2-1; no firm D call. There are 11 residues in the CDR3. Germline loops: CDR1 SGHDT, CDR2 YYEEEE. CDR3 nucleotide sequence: TGTGACAGCAGCGTGGTGGGAGAGCAGTTCTTC. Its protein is CDSSVVGEQFF.

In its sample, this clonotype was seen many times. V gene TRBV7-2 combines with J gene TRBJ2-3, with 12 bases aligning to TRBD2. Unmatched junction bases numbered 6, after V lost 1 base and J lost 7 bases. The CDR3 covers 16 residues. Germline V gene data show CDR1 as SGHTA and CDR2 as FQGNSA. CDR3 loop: CASSLVLAGGPYTQYF. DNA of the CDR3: TGTGCCAGCAGCTTAGTACTAGCGGGGGGACCATATACGCAGTATTTT.

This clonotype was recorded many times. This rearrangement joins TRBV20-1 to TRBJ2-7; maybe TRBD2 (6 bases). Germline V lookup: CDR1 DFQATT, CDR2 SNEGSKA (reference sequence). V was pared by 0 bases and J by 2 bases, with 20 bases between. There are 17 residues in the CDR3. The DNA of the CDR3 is TGCAGTGCTAGAGACGTCAACCCAGGAGGGGATCCCTACGAGCAGTACTTC. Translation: CSARDVNPGGDPYEQYF.

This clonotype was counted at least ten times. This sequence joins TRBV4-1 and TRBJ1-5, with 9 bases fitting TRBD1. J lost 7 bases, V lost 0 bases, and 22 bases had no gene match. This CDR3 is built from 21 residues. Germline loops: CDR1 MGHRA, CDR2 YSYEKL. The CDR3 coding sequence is TGCGCCAGCAGCCAAGATCCCGATACCGGGACAGGGAGGCGAATGGGACAGCCCCAGCATTTT. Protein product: CASSQDPDTGTGRRMGQPQHF.

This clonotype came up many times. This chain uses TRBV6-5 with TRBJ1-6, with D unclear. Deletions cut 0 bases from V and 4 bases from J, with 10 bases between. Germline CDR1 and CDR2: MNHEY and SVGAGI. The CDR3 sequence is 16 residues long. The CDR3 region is CASSYSSGVYNSPLHF. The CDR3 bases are TGTGCCAGCAGTTACTCGTCGGGAGTTTATAATTCACCCCTCCACTTT.

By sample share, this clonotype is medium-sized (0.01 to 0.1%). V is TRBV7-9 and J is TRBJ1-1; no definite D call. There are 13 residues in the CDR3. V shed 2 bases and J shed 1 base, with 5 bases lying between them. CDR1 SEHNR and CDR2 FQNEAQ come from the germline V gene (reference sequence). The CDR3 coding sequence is TGTGCCAGCAGCTTACCAGAGAACACTGAAGCTTTCTTT. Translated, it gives CASSLPENTEAFF.

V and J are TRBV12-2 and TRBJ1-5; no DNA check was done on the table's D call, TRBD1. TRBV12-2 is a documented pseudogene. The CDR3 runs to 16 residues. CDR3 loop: CASRSIRDRGNQPQHF. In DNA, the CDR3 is TGTGCAAGTCGATCCATCCGGGACAGGGGAAATCAGCCCCAGCATTTT.

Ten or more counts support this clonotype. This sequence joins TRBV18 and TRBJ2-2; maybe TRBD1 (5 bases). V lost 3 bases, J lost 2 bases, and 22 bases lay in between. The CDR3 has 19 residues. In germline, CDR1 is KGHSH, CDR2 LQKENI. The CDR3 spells CASSPTVLQASLNTGELFF. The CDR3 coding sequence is TGTGCCAGCTCACCTACCGTGCTACAGGCCTCCTTAAACACCGGGGAGCTGTTTTTT.

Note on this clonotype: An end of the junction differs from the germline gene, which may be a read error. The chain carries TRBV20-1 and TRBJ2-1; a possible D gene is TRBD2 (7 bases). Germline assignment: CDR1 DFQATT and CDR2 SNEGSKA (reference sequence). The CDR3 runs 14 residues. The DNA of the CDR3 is TGCAGTGCAAGAGAGTGGGGGGGCCAGAATGAGCAGTTCTTC. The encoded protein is CSAREWGGQNEQFF.

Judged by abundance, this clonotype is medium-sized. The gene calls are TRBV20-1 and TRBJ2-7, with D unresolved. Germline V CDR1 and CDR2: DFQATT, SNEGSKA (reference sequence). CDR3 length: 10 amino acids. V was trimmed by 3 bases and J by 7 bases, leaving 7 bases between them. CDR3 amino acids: CSASVREQYF. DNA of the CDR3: TGCAGTGCTAGTGTTAGGGAGCAGTACTTC.

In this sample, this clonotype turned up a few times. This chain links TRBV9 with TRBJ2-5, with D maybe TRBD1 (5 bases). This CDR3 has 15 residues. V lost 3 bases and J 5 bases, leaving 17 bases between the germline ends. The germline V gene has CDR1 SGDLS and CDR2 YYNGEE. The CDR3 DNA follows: TGTGCCAGCAGCGCCCATAGGTTAGGGGCGGAGACCCAGTACTTC. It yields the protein CASSAHRLGAETQYF.

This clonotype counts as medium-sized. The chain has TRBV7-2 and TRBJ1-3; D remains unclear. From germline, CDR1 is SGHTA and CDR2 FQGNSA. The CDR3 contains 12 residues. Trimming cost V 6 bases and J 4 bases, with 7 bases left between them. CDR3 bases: TGTGCCAGCAGTCCGTGGGGAAACACCATATATTTT. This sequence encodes CASSPWGNTIYF.

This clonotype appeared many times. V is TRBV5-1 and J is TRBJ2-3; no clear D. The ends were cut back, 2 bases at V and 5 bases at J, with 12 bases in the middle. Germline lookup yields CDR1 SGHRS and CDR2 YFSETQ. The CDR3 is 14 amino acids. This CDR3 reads CASSLEIKGDTQYF. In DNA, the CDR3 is TGCGCCAGCAGCTTAGAAATTAAGGGAGATACGCAGTATTTT.